Shown below are 8 T cell receptor beta chains from a single sample sequenced in a study of blood T cell repertoires in COVID-19. TCRdb's copy holds only in-frame clones and misses some; the assay was immunoSEQ multiplex PCR. The sample shows under 250,000 clones, 82% of them seen only once. Material for sequencing was peripheral blood. These receptors were collected from a woman older than 75 with acute or convalescent COVID-19.

This chain links TRBV7-2 with TRBJ2-7; the D gene is possibly TRBD2 (7 bases). The CDR3 is made up of 17 amino acids. CDR1 is SGHTA and CDR2 is FQGNSA in the germline V gene. V lost 0 bases and J 5 bases, leaving 20 bases between the germline ends. The CDR3 nucleotides are TGTGCCAGCAGCTTAGCCGGAGGTGCGGGGGCCCAGAACGAGCAGTACTTC. Translated, it gives CASSLAGGAGAQNEQYF.

This chain links TRBV19 with TRBJ1-1, with D possibly matching TRBD1 (5 bases). The CDR3 totals 13 residues. Germline CDR1 reads LNHDA; CDR2 reads SQIVND (reference sequence). Trimming left V 3 bases short and J 3 bases short, with 8 bases between. CDR3 bases: TGTGCCAGTAGTATGGCAGGGCACACTGAAGCTTTCTTT. Its translation: CASSMAGHTEAFF.

This clone has a single count. In the same sample, other DNA sequences code for this CDR3. The rearrangement links TRBV27 to TRBJ2-2; unclear D gene. Germline V CDR1 and CDR2: MNHEY, SMNVEV (reference sequence). CDR3 size: 12 residues. V was trimmed by 3 bases and J by 4 bases, leaving 3 bases between them. The CDR3: CASSFSTGELFF. For the CDR3, the DNA is TGTGCCAGCAGTTTTAGCACCGGGGAGCTGTTTTTT.

This sequence joins TRBV7-2 and TRBJ1-6; a weak D match, TRBD1 (5 bases). This CDR3 is 16 amino acids long. V was cut by 1 base and J by 3 bases, with 10 bases left in between. Germline loops: CDR1 SGHTA, CDR2 FQGNSA. CDR3 amino acids: CASSLVQEIYNSPLHF. In nucleotides, the CDR3 is TGTGCCAGCAGCTTAGTACAGGAGATCTATAATTCACCCCTCCACTTT.

The genes are TRBV19 and TRBJ2-5, with 12 bases matching TRBD1. The V gene's germline CDR1 is LNHDA and CDR2 SQIVND (reference sequence). V lost 5 bases to trimming and J lost 5 bases; unmatched junction nucleotides: 6. The CDR3 loop spans 15 amino acids. Written as DNA, the CDR3 is TGTGCCAGTAGTGGGACAGGGGGCGTGCGGGAGACCCAGTACTTC. Its protein product is CASSGTGGVRETQYF.

The chain joins TRBV6-5 to TRBJ1-5; no reliable D call. This CDR3 is 15 amino acids long. The germline V gene has CDR1 MNHEY and CDR2 SVGAGI. The ends were cut back, 11 bases at V and 4 bases at J, with 21 bases in the middle. This CDR3 is CAEQLPVWANQPQHF. The CDR3 nucleotides read TGTGCCGAACAGTTACCGGTCTGGGCGAATCAGCCCCAGCATTTT.

The chain couples TRBV11-3 to TRBJ2-7; no clear D gene. Per the germline V gene, CDR1 is SGHNT and CDR2 is YENEEA. With 1 base removed from V and 1 base from J, the gap between germline ends came to 11 bases. The CDR3 runs to 15 residues. CDR3: CASSLGRAWSYEQYF. In nucleotides, the CDR3 is TGTGCCAGCAGCTTAGGTCGTGCGTGGTCCTACGAGCAGTACTTC. The full variable domain, in which reference TRBV11-3 and TRBJ2-7 provide the parts outside the CDR3, is EAGVVQSPRYKIIEKKQPVAFWCNPISGHNTLYWYLQNLGQGPELLIRYENEEAVDDSQLPKDRFSAERLKGVDSTLKIQPAELGDSAVYLCASSLGRAWSYEQYFGPGTRLTVT.

The J gene is TRBJ1-5, the V gene TRBV6-5; TRBD1 is a possible D gene (6 bases). The CDR3 sequence is 15 residues long. With 8 bases removed from V and 0 bases from J, the gap between germline ends came to 14 bases. The germline V gene has CDR1 MNHEY and CDR2 SVGAGI. The CDR3 protein is CASGQGTHSNQPQHF. In DNA, the CDR3 is TGTGCCAGCGGCCAGGGGACACATAGCAATCAGCCCCAGCATTTT.